The 22 T cell receptor beta chains listed next were all sequenced from one sample in a study of shared clonotypes between healthy human individuals. The naive CD8 fraction comprised CD45RO-negative cells positively selected for CCR7 and excluded terminally differentiated effector memory CD45RA+ cells. Assay: immunoSEQ multiplex PCR; the TCRdb copy retains only in-frame clones and omits some. The sample includes some 2,100,000 clones, 93% of them seen just once. The sample taken for sequencing was naive CD8+ T cells from PBMCs. These receptors all stem from a man younger than 35 in good health. Some clones in this sample may be carry-over from other donors' samples.

V gene TRBV18 combines with J gene TRBJ2-1; TRBD2 matches 8 bases. Germline CDR1 is KGHSH and CDR2 is LQKENI. The CDR3 covers 15 residues. The V segment lost 2 bases and the J segment 4 bases; nucleotides outside the gene matches: 4. The CDR3 is CASSPVGGGYNEQFF. DNA of the CDR3: TGTGCCAGCTCACCAGTTGGCGGGGGGTACAATGAGCAGTTCTTC.

V gene TRBV28 combines with J gene TRBJ2-7; D may be TRBD2 (6 bases). The CDR3 has 15 residues. Trimming left V 3 bases short and J 6 bases short, with 18 bases between. The V gene's germline CDR1 is MDHEN and CDR2 SYDVKM. CDR3 loop: CASSFALGGAAEQYF. DNA of the CDR3: TGTGCCAGCAGTTTCGCTCTCGGGGGAGCAGCCGAGCAGTACTTC.

A word on this clone: In the same sample, other DNA sequences code for this CDR3. V and J are TRBV11-2 and TRBJ2-7; no clear D. V was shortened by 1 base and J by 3 bases, with 7 bases between the two germline ends. The germline gives CDR1 SGHAT, CDR2 FQNNGV. The CDR3 length is 13 residues. The CDR3 DNA reads TGTGCCAGCAGCTTAGCCTGGGGCTACGAGCAGTACTTC. Protein product: CASSLAWGYEQYF.

This chain joins TRBV30 and TRBJ2-7; D may be TRBD1 (6 bases). There are 11 residues in the CDR3. Germline lookup yields CDR1 GTSNPN and CDR2 SVGIG (reference sequence). V gave up 3 bases and J gave up 7 bases, with 10 bases separating them. The CDR3 DNA reads as TGTGCCTGGAGCATAGGGGGTGAGCAGTACTTC. This sequence encodes CAWSIGGEQYF.

This chain connects TRBV28 to TRBJ2-3, with D tentatively TRBD2 (6 bases). Trimming stripped 5 bases from V and 3 bases from J, with 15 bases between. CDR1 is MDHEN and CDR2 is SYDVKM in the germline V gene. CDR3 length: 15 residues. CDR3 DNA: TGTGCCAGCAGTCCCGGGACTCATACTACAGATACGCAGTATTTT. It is translated as CASSPGTHTTDTQYF.

The genes are TRBV28 and TRBJ2-1, with unresolved D. Germline values: CDR1 MDHEN, CDR2 SYDVKM. Trimming cost V 4 bases and J 0 bases, with 7 bases left between them. The CDR3 runs to 14 residues. The chain's CDR3 is CASSYLTSYNEQFF. The CDR3 DNA follows: TGTGCCAGCAGTTACCTTACCTCCTACAATGAGCAGTTCTTC.

Comments on this clone: Different DNA sequences within this sample yield the same CDR3. V is TRBV29-1 and J is TRBJ2-7; D gene uncertain. Trimming pared 6 bases from V and 3 bases from J, leaving 9 bases between. This CDR3 comprises 11 residues. The V gene's germline CDR1 is SQVTM and CDR2 ANQGSEA. The CDR3 nucleotides read TGCAGCGTCGTGAATAGCTACGAGCAGTACTTC. Residues: CSVVNSYEQYF.

DNA of the CDR3: TGTGCCAGCAGTGAGAGACAGGGATACGAGCAGTACTTC. It translates to CASSERQGYEQYF. This rearrangement joins TRBV6-1 to TRBJ2-7; 7 positions match TRBD1. The V segment lost 3 bases and the J segment 4 bases; nucleotides outside the gene matches: 3. CDR3 length equals 13 residues. CDR1 is MNHNS, CDR2 SASEGT, per germline.

The J gene is TRBJ2-2, the V gene TRBV9, with a possible D match to TRBD2 (5 bases). The germline V gene has CDR1 SGDLS and CDR2 YYNGEE. The CDR3 extends over 17 amino acids. Trimming stripped 2 bases from V and 0 bases from J, with 14 bases between. CDR3 nucleotide sequence: TGTGCCAGCAGCGTCCCGGGGTTAGGGACGAACACCGGGGAGCTGTTTTTT. It yields the protein CASSVPGLGTNTGELFF.

The V and J genes are TRBV28 and TRBJ2-3; D is unresolved. The CDR3 runs to 15 residues. V shed 3 bases and J shed 4 bases, with 14 bases lying between them. CDR1 is MDHEN, CDR2 SYDVKM, per germline. The CDR3 nucleotides read TGTGCCAGCAGTTTGGGCGAAAATCGGGCAGATACGCAGTATTTT. Translated: CASSLGENRADTQYF.

This clone was recorded only once. The identical CDR3 is also encoded by other nucleotide sequences in the sample. The rearrangement joins TRBV5-8 to TRBJ1-2; no clear D gene. The CDR3 covers 11 residues. Germline CDR1 reads SGHTS; CDR2 reads YDEGEE. V shed 5 bases and J shed 4 bases, with 6 bases lying between them. The CDR3 sequence is CASSPSYGYTF. For the CDR3, the DNA is TGTGCCAGCAGTCCTTCCTATGGCTACACCTTC.

The chain combines TRBV4-1 with TRBJ2-3, with D perhaps TRBD1 (6 bases). The CDR3 is 16 residues long. Trimming stripped 1 base from V and 2 bases from J, with 13 bases between. In germline, CDR1 is MGHRA, CDR2 YSYEKL. CDR3 sequence reads: CASSQVSRGYTDTQYF. CDR3 DNA: TGCGCCAGCAGCCAAGTCTCCAGGGGATACACAGATACGCAGTATTTT.

This CDR3 is CASSYEPSEPYEQYF. The CDR3 nucleotides are TGTGCCAGCAGTTACGAGCCTAGCGAGCCTTACGAGCAGTACTTC. The V gene is TRBV6-5, the J gene TRBJ2-7; perhaps TRBD2 as D (6 bases). V lost 2 bases and J lost 4, with 15 bases in between. The CDR3 loop spans 15 amino acids. Germline lookup yields CDR1 MNHEY and CDR2 SVGAGI.

The chain carries TRBV30 and TRBJ1-2; possible D gene TRBD1, 5 bases. The CDR3 sequence is 14 residues long. V lost 2 bases and J lost 6, with 16 bases in between. The V gene's germline CDR1 is GTSNPN and CDR2 SVGIG (reference sequence). In DNA form, the CDR3 reads TGTGCCTGGAGTTGGGGACCGACGGCCGATGGCTACACCTTC. Amino acids: CAWSWGPTADGYTF.

The gene calls are TRBV10-1 and TRBJ2-3; the match to TRBD2 covers 7 bases. Germline CDR1 and CDR2: WNHNN and SYGVQD (reference sequence). The V gene end was trimmed by 0 bases and the J gene end by 8 bases; junction bases not matched to a gene: 5. CDR3 length: 14 amino acids. The chain's CDR3 is CASSESRGEGTQYF. The CDR3 DNA follows: TGCGCCAGCAGTGAGTCCCGGGGGGAGGGTACGCAGTATTTT.

With regard to this clone: Other DNA sequences from this sample encode an identical CDR3 as well. This sequence joins TRBV5-1 and TRBJ2-7; D gene unclear. This CDR3 is 13 amino acids long. Trimming removed 0 bases at V and 1 base at J, with 5 bases between. Germline assignment: CDR1 SGHRS and CDR2 YFSETQ. This chain's CDR3 is CASSLESSYEQYF. Here the CDR3 DNA reads TGCGCCAGCAGCTTGGAGTCATCCTACGAGCAGTACTTC.

This clone showed up just a few times. The rearrangement uses TRBV15 and TRBJ1-1; D remains ambiguous. The CDR3 is 15 amino acids. Germline CDR1 LNHNV, CDR2 YYDKDF (reference sequence). V was pared by 0 bases and J by 4 bases, with 12 bases between. Here the CDR3 DNA reads TGTGCCACCAGCAGAGATGGGTCGTTCGGCACTGAAGCTTTCTTT. Its translation: CATSRDGSFGTEAFF.

Notes on this clone: In the same sample, other DNA sequences code for this CDR3. The chain carries TRBV11-2 and TRBJ2-7; tentatively, D is TRBD1 (6 bases). Deletions cut 5 bases from V and 2 bases from J, with 10 bases between. The CDR3 has 13 residues. The germline V gene encodes CDR1 SGHAT and CDR2 FQNNGV. The CDR3 reads CASSPGTPYEQYF. CDR3 DNA sequence: TGTGCCAGCAGCCCCGGGACACCCTACGAGCAGTACTTC.

The genes are TRBV14 and TRBJ2-7; no clear D. This CDR3 region has 12 residues. V lost 4 bases and J 1 base, leaving 5 bases between the germline ends. Germline CDR1 and CDR2: SGHDN and FVKESK. CDR3 region: CASSRSSYEQYF. CDR3 nucleotide sequence: TGTGCCAGCAGCCGTTCGTCCTACGAGCAGTACTTC.

Points on this clone: In the same sample, other DNA sequences code for this CDR3. The chain is built from TRBV28 and TRBJ2-7; 7 nucleotides align to TRBD1. The CDR3 consists of 14 residues. The V gene's germline CDR1 is MDHEN and CDR2 SYDVKM. The V and J ends lost 2 bases and 0 bases, in that order; junction bases with no gene match: 1. The CDR3 here is CASSLGTDSYEQYF. The DNA for the CDR3 is TGTGCCAGCAGTTTAGGGACAGACTCCTACGAGCAGTACTTC.

This clone was seen only a few times. The chain carries TRBV7-3 and TRBJ1-1; D call uncertain. V gave up 5 bases and J gave up 1 base, with 8 bases separating them. Germline V gives CDR1 SGHTA, CDR2 FQGTGA. The CDR3 is 13 residues long. The CDR3 region is CASSPTQNTEAFF. The CDR3, as DNA: TGTGCCAGCAGCCCTACGCAGAACACTGAAGCTTTCTTT. Supplemented by reference TRBV7-3 and TRBJ1-1, the full variable domain reads GAGVSQTPSNKVTEKGKYVELRCDPISGHTALYWYRQSLGQGPEFLIYFQGTGAADDSGLPNDRFFAVRPEGSVSTLKIQRTERGDSAVYLCASSPTQNTEAFFGQGTRLTVV.

This clone has just one count. The chain employs TRBV10-3 and TRBJ2-3; 11 bases are shared with TRBD2. The CDR3 has 15 residues. The trim removed 9 bases at V and 2 bases at J, leaving 7 bases unmatched. Germline V CDR1 and CDR2: ENHRY, SYGVKD. As DNA, the CDR3 is TGTGCCATTGCCCCGGGACTAGCGGCCACAGATACGCAGTATTTT. It codes for CAIAPGLAATDTQYF.